The 12 T cell receptor beta chains below come from one sample, sequenced in a study of T cells after yellow fever vaccination. Each CDR3 protein gets one entry after TCRdb re-called the 5' RACE reads with MiXCR. The sample records roughly 330,000 distinct CDR3 sequences, around 6.8% being singletons. The source material was PBMCs, sampled approximately 40 days after the first yellow fever vaccination. Receptor source: a young man who received the YFV17D yellow fever vaccine.

This rearrangement joins TRBV7-8 to TRBJ2-3, with 10 bases aligning to TRBD2. Trimming removed 5 bases from V and 0 bases from J; junction bases left unmatched: 11. The CDR3 loop spans 18 amino acids. CDR1 and CDR2 (germline): SGHVS, FQNEAQ. The CDR3 nucleotides are TGTGCCAGCAGCACCCCTAGCGGGGGCCCAACTAGCACAGATACGCAGTATTTT. Residues: CASSTPSGGPTSTDTQYF.

This clonotype has just a few counts. An end of the junction differs from the germline gene, which may be a read error. This chain uses TRBV7-9 with TRBJ2-5, with 7 positions matching TRBD1. The germline V gene encodes CDR1 SEHNR and CDR2 FQNEAQ (reference sequence). The CDR3 runs 16 residues. CDR3 DNA sequence: TGTGCCAGCAGCCTAGCCTTGACAGGGAATGCGGAGACCCAGTACTTC. Its translation is CASSLALTGNAETQYF.

This clonotype was seen repeatedly, ten times or more. The J gene is TRBJ1-1, the V gene TRBV6-1; no firm D call. Germline V lookup: CDR1 MNHNS, CDR2 SASEGT. V lost 5 bases and J 1 base, leaving 8 bases between the germline ends. CDR3 length: 13 residues. The CDR3 bases are TGTGCCAGCAGTCCTCTACAGAACACTGAAGCTTTCTTT. Its protein is CASSPLQNTEAFF.

About this clonotype: A much larger clone is a single base away; this may be a read error. The V call is TRBV4-3, the J call TRBJ2-1, with 8 bases matching TRBD2. The junction had 3 bases not matched to a gene; V was cut back by 0 bases and J by 2 bases. The germline V gene has CDR1 LGHNA and CDR2 YSLEER. The CDR3 consists of 16 residues. The CDR3, as DNA: TGCGCCAGCAGCCAAGATTACGGGGGGGCCTACAATGAGCAGTTCTTC. Its protein product is CASSQDYGGAYNEQFF.

The chain recombines TRBV21-1 with TRBJ2-3; the DNA was not used to check the table's D call, TRBD1. TRBV21-1 is recorded as a pseudogene. This CDR3 contains 16 residues. The CDR3 nucleotides are TGTGCCAGCAGCATCCCGATCACGGGACGGGGGGATACGCAGTATTTT. Encoded protein: CASSIPITGRGDTQYF.

The J gene is TRBJ1-2, the V gene TRBV6-5; tentatively, D is TRBD1 (6 bases). Trimming shortened V by 6 bases and J by 2 bases, and 19 bases separated the two germline ends. CDR3 length equals 16 residues. CDR1 MNHEY and CDR2 SVGAGI come from the germline V gene. In DNA form, the CDR3 reads TGTGCCAGCAGCTACCTGCAGGGGTTCGGGAACTATGGCTACACCTTC. Residues: CASSYLQGFGNYGYTF.

The chain employs TRBV12-3 or TRBV12-4 and TRBJ2-5, with D perhaps assigned TRBD1 or TRBD2 (5 bases each). This CDR3 spans 14 amino acids. V was trimmed by 5 bases and J by 1 base, leaving 11 bases between them. The CDR3 protein is CASSGGPFQETQYF. CDR3 DNA: TGTGCCAGCAGTGGGGGACCGTTCCAAGAGACCCAGTACTTC.

This clonotype has a handful of counts. This chain uses TRBV7-2 with TRBJ2-2, with D possibly TRBD1 on 6 matching bases. Trimming shortened V by 2 bases and J by 2 bases, and 12 bases separated the two germline ends. CDR1 and CDR2 (germline): SGHTA, FQGNSA. The CDR3 sequence is 16 residues long. CDR3 nucleotides: TGTGCCAGCAGCTTACGACAGGCCCCTAACACCGGGGAGCTGTTTTTT. Protein: CASSLRQAPNTGELFF.

The J gene is TRBJ2-3, the V gene TRBV18, with 12 positions matching TRBD2. This CDR3 region has 14 residues. With V trimmed by 9 bases and J by 4 bases, 5 bases remained unmatched. In germline, CDR1 is KGHSH, CDR2 LQKENI. The CDR3 nucleotides are TGTGCCAGTCGGACTAGCGGGGCCCCAGATACGCAGTATTTT. Its protein is CASRTSGAPDTQYF.

The genes are TRBV5-1 and TRBJ2-7; unclear D gene. This CDR3 comprises 12 residues. Germline CDR1 reads SGHRS; CDR2 reads YFSETQ. Trimming shortened V by 3 bases and J by 6 bases, and 10 bases separated the two germline ends. CDR3 sequence (DNA): TGCGCCAGCAGCTCTGACGGATCCGAGCAGTACGTC. Encoded protein: CASSSDGSEQYV.

The chain recombines TRBV14 with TRBJ2-5, with 7 bases fitting TRBD2. The CDR3 consists of 16 residues. Germline CDR1 and CDR2: SGHDN and FVKESK. V lost 2 bases to trimming and J lost 3 bases; unmatched junction nucleotides: 9. The DNA of the CDR3 is TGTGCCAGCAGCCAAAGACCGCTGGGGGGGGAAGAGACCCAGTACTTC. Translated, it gives CASSQRPLGGEETQYF.

The J gene is TRBJ1-3, the V gene TRBV7-9; the match to TRBD1 covers 7 bases. The CDR3 has 16 amino acids. Trimming cost V 5 bases and J 0 bases; bases outside gene matches: 7. Per germline, CDR1 SEHNR and CDR2 FQNEAQ (reference sequence). The CDR3 protein is CASSLNRGTSGNTIYF. For the CDR3, the DNA is TGTGCCAGCAGCCTGAACAGGGGAACCTCTGGAAACACCATATATTTT.